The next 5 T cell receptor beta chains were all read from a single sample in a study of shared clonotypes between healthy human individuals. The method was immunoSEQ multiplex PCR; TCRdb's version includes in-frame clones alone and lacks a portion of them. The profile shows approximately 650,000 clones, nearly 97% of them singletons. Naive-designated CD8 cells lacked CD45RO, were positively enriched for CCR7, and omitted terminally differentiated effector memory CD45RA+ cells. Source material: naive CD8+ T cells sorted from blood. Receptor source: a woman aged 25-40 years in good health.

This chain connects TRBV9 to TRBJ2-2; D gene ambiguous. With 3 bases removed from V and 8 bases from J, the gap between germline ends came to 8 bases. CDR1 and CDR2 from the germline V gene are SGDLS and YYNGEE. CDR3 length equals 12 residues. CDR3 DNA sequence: TGTGCCAGCAGCGCGTCGTCGGGGGAGCTGTTTTTT. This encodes CASSASSGELFF.

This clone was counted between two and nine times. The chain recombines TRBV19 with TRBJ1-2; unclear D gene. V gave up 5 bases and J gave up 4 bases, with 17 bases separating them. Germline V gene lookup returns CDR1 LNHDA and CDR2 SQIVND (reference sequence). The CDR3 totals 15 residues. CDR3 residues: CASSPALKNPYGYTF. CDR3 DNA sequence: TGTGCCAGTAGTCCGGCTCTCAAAAACCCCTATGGCTACACCTTC.

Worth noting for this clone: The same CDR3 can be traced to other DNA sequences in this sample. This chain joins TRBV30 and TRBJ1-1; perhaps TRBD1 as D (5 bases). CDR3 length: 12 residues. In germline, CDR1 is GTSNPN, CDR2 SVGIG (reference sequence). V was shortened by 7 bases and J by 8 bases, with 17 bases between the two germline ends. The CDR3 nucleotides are TGTGCCTTTGATTCCCTCGGGGGGGAAGCTTTCTTT. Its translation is CAFDSLGGEAFF.

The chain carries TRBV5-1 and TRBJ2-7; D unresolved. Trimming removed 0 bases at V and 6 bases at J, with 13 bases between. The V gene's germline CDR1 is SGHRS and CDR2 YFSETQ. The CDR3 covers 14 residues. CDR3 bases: TGCGCCAGCAGCTTGGAGCTGAGGAAGGGCGAGCAGTACTTC. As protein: CASSLELRKGEQYF.

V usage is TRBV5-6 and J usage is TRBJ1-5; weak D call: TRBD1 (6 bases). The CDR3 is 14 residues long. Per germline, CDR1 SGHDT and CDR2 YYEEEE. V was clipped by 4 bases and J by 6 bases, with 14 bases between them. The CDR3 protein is CASSGFGGAQPQHF. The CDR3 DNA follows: TGTGCCAGCAGCGGATTTGGGGGGGCTCAGCCCCAGCATTTT.